What follows describes a single T cell receptor (beta chain). The sample belongs to a study of glioma-infiltrating T cells after dendritic cell vaccination. Measured with immunoSEQ multiplex PCR; TCRdb has only the in-frame clones, and not every one. The sample yields roughly 70,000 clones, over 70% seen once. Per germline, CDR1 SGHNT and CDR2 YYREEE (reference sequence). Unmatched junction bases numbered 10, after V lost 2 bases and J lost 6 bases. This CDR3 contains 16 residues. The chain joins TRBV5-4 to TRBJ2-1, with 8 bases identical to TRBD2. The sequencing used blood, collected before dendritic cell vaccination. The TCR originated in a human donor with glioblastoma. The CDR3 region is CASSLKAGAGLNEQFF. DNA of the CDR3: TGTGCCAGCAGCTTAAAAGCGGGAGCGGGGCTCAATGAGCAGTTCTTC.